These 17 T cell receptor beta chains came from one sample sequenced in a study of long-term antiretroviral therapy in people with HIV. A v3.0 immunoSEQ assay was performed at survey level. Assay used: immunoSEQ multiplex PCR; TCRdb lists only in-frame clones, some missing. The sample shows approximately 47,000 clones, around 84% of them seen only once. The sequencing used unsorted PBMCs, collected 0.8 years after starting antiretroviral therapy. These receptors all come from a woman aged 18-30 years with HIV.

This chain uses TRBV9 with TRBJ2-7; no clear D. CDR1 and CDR2 (germline): SGDLS, YYNGEE. The germline V and J ends were trimmed by 4 bases and 2 bases, with 19 bases remaining between them. CDR3 length: 16 amino acids. Here the CDR3 DNA reads TGTGCCAGCAGCCCCAGACCTACGCCATCCCCCTACGAGCAGTACTTC. This sequence encodes CASSPRPTPSPYEQYF.

This rearrangement joins TRBV10-2 to TRBJ2-7, with a possible D match to TRBD2 (6 bases). Deletions cut 7 bases from V and 2 bases from J, with 12 bases between. CDR3 size: 13 residues. Germline V gene sequence: CDR1 WSHSY, CDR2 SAAADI. CDR3 DNA sequence: TGCGCCAGCAAAATAGCGGCAACCTACGAGCAGTACTTC. Encoded protein: CASKIAATYEQYF.

V and J are TRBV5-4 and TRBJ2-5; maybe TRBD2 (6 bases). Germline CDR1 SGHNT, CDR2 YYREEE (reference sequence). The CDR3 is 12 amino acids. With 2 bases removed from V and 9 bases from J, the gap between germline ends came to 11 bases. The CDR3 nucleotides are TGTGCCAGCAGCTTCCCCCCGGGGGCCCAGTACTTC. This codes for CASSFPPGAQYF.

The chain combines TRBV6-6 with TRBJ2-7; 14 positions agree with TRBD2. Germline CDR1 is MNHNY and CDR2 is SVGAGI (reference sequence). CDR3 length: 14 residues. The junction had 10 bases not matched to a gene; V was cut back by 6 bases and J by 12 bases. CDR3 sequence reads: CASRTGTSGSSPYF. CDR3 in DNA: TGTGCCAGCAGGACCGGGACTAGCGGGAGTTCCCCGTACTTC.

The rearrangement links TRBV9 to TRBJ1-4; 7 bases fit TRBD1. In germline, CDR1 is SGDLS, CDR2 YYNGEE. The V gene end was trimmed by 0 bases and the J gene end by 7 bases; junction bases not matched to a gene: 6. This CDR3 is 15 amino acids long. DNA of the CDR3: TGTGCCAGCAGCGTAGCTCCGGGACAGTCTGAAAAACTGTTTTTT. Encoded protein: CASSVAPGQSEKLFF.

This chain uses TRBV6-6 with TRBJ1-3; D possibly corresponds to TRBD1 (6 bases). V shed 0 bases and J shed 4 bases, with 10 bases lying between them. The CDR3 is 15 amino acids. In germline, CDR1 is MNHNY, CDR2 SVGAGI (reference sequence). CDR3 sequence: CASSYSRGSGNTIYF. For the CDR3, the DNA is TGTGCCAGCAGTTACTCTAGGGGGTCCGGAAACACCATATATTTT.

The count of this clone is one. The rearrangement joins TRBV7-3 to TRBJ2-1; TRBD2 matches 7 bases. J was trimmed by 8 bases and V by 5 bases; bases with no gene match: 15. This CDR3 has 16 amino acids. The germline V gene encodes CDR1 SGHTA and CDR2 FQGTGA. The CDR3 sequence: CASSPQRGGSLDEQFF. The CDR3 DNA sequence: TGTGCCAGCAGCCCACAGAGGGGCGGGAGTTTGGATGAGCAGTTCTTC.

Here the CDR3 DNA reads TGTGCCAGCAGTTACGGGGGGGTCACAGATACGCAGTATTTT. This gives the protein CASSYGGVTDTQYF. The chain employs TRBV6-5 and TRBJ2-3; 7 nucleotides align to TRBD2. Looked up from germline, CDR1 is MNHEY and CDR2 is SVGAGI. V was pared by 2 bases and J by 2 bases, with 1 base of the junction left unmatched. CDR3 size: 14 residues.

The V gene is TRBV7-9, the J gene TRBJ2-1; D may be TRBD1 (7 bases). The CDR3 spans 16 residues. V was clipped by 5 bases and J by 9 bases, with 23 bases between them. Germline V gene data show CDR1 as SEHNR and CDR2 as FQNEAQ (reference sequence). CDR3 sequence reads: CASSPRTGGLLGEQFF. The CDR3 DNA sequence: TGTGCCAGCAGCCCAAGGACAGGAGGGCTTTTGGGTGAGCAGTTCTTC.

J is TRBJ1-3 and V is TRBV9, with 12 bases matching TRBD1. V was clipped by 4 bases and J by 3 bases; unmatched bases: 8. This CDR3 region has 17 residues. Germline CDR1 reads SGDLS; CDR2 reads YYNGEE. DNA of the CDR3: TGTGCCAGCAGCTTCGGGACAGGGGGCGCGGATGGAAACACCATATATTTT. Its protein is CASSFGTGGADGNTIYF.

The chain links TRBV27 to TRBJ2-1; 14 bases are a match to TRBD2. The V gene end was trimmed by 4 bases and the J gene end by 0 bases; junction bases not matched to a gene: 8. In germline, CDR1 is MNHEY, CDR2 SMNVEV (reference sequence). This CDR3 spans 19 amino acids. For the CDR3, the DNA is TGTGCCAGCAGTTCGGGGACTAGCGGGAGTATTTTCTCCTACAATGAGCAGTTCTTC. Protein sequence: CASSSGTSGSIFSYNEQFF.

Only one count was recorded for this clone. The gene calls are TRBV5-4 and TRBJ2-5, with D possibly matching TRBD2 (5 bases). The germline CDR1 and CDR2 sequences are SGHNT and YYREEE (reference sequence). The CDR3 is 14 residues long. The ends were cut back, 2 bases at V and 2 bases at J, with 10 bases in the middle. The CDR3 nucleotides are TGTGCCAGCAGCTTTCGGACTGTGCAAGAGACCCAGTACTTC. Protein: CASSFRTVQETQYF. Supplemented by reference TRBV5-4 and TRBJ2-5, the full variable domain reads ETGVTQSPTHLIKTRGQQVTLRCSSQSGHNTVSWYQQALGQGPQFIFQYYREEENGRGNFPPRFSGLQFPNYSSELNVNALELDDSALYLCASSFRTVQETQYFGPGTRLLVL.

The V and J genes are TRBV9 and TRBJ1-1; D perhaps matches TRBD1 (6 bases). The germline gives CDR1 SGDLS, CDR2 YYNGEE. V was cut by 3 bases and J by 5 bases, with 14 bases left in between. This CDR3 has 14 residues. In DNA, the CDR3 is TGTGCCAGCAGCGATGGGACACTTAGGACTGAAGCTTTCTTT. Its protein is CASSDGTLRTEAFF.

This clone turned up a few times. The V gene is TRBV4-2, the J gene TRBJ2-2; D is possibly TRBD2 (6 bases). CDR1 is LGHNA, CDR2 YNFKEQ, per germline. The CDR3 totals 15 residues. Trimming cost V 6 bases and J 6 bases, with 17 bases left between them. CDR3 residues: CASRGTSFRPGELFF. The DNA for the CDR3 is TGTGCCAGCAGGGGAACTAGCTTTAGACCCGGGGAGCTGTTTTTT.

This chain uses TRBV27 with TRBJ2-1; TRBD2 is a possible D gene (5 bases). CDR1 and CDR2 from the germline V gene are MNHEY and SMNVEV (reference sequence). V gave up 3 bases and J gave up 3 bases, with 12 bases separating them. The CDR3 length is 15 residues. This CDR3 is CASSFWSGRYNEQFF. The CDR3 nucleotides read TGTGCCAGCAGTTTTTGGAGCGGCCGCTACAATGAGCAGTTCTTC.

The chain joins TRBV19 to TRBJ2-7; 8 bases agree with TRBD1. This CDR3 comprises 15 residues. The V gene's germline CDR1 is LNHDA and CDR2 SQIVND (reference sequence). V trimming: 1 base; J trimming: 4 bases; junction bases outside the gene matches: 6. CDR3 sequence: CASSIAGTGYYEQYF. The CDR3 DNA is TGTGCCAGTAGTATAGCCGGGACAGGATATTACGAGCAGTACTTC. Combining the CDR3 with reference TRBV19 and TRBJ2-7 gives the whole variable domain DGGITQSPKYLFRKEGQNVTLSCEQNLNHDAMYWYRQDPGQGLRLIYYSQIVNDFQKGDIAEGYSVSREKKESFPLTVTSAQKNPTAFYLCASSIAGTGYYEQYFGPGTRLTVT.

The chain employs TRBV28 and TRBJ2-6; a weak D match, TRBD1 (5 bases). Trimming removed 5 bases from V and 6 bases from J, with 14 bases in between. CDR3 length: 15 residues. Germline values: CDR1 MDHEN, CDR2 SYDVKM. CDR3 sequence (DNA): TGTGCCAGCAGTGCTGACAGTGTTGAGGCCAACGTCCTGACTTTC. Its translation: CASSADSVEANVLTF.